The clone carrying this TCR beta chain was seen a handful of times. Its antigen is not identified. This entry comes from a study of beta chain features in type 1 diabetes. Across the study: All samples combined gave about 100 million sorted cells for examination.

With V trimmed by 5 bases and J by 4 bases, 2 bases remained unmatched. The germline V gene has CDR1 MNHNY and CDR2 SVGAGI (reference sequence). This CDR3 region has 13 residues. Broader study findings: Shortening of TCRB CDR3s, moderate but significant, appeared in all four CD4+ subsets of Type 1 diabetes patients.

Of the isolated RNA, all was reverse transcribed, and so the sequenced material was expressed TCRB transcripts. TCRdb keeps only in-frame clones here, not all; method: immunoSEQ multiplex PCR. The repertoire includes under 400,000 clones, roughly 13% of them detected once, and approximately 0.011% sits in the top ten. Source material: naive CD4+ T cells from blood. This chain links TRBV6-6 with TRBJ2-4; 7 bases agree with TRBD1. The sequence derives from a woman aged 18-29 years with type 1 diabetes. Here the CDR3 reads CASSGTEKNIQYF. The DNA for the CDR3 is TGTGCCAGCAGTGGGACAGAGAAAAACATTCAGTACTTC.